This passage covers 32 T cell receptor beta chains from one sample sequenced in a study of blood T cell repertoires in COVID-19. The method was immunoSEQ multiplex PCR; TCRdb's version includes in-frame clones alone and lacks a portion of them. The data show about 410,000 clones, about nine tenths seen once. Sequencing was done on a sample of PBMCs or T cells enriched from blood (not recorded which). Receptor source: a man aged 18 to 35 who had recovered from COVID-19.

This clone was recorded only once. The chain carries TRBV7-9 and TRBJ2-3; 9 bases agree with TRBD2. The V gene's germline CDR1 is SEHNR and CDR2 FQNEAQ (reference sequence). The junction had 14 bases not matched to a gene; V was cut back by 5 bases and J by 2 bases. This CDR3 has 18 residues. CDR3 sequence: CASSQADSGSVNTDTQYF. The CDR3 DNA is TGTGCCAGCAGCCAAGCCGATAGCGGGAGTGTTAACACAGATACGCAGTATTTT.

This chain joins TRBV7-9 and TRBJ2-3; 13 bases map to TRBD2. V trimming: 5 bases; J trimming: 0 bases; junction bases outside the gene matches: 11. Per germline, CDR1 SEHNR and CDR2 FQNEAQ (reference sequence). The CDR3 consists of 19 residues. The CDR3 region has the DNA TGTGCCAGCAGCCCCCTTAGACTAGCGGGGGGCCCTAGCACAGATACGCAGTATTTT. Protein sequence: CASSPLRLAGGPSTDTQYF.

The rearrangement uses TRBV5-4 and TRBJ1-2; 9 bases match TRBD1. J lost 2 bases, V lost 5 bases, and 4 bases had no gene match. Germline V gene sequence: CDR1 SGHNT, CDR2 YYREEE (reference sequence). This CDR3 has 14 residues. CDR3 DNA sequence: TGTGCCAGCAGGGCCGACAGGGGGAACTATGGCTACACCTTC. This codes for CASRADRGNYGYTF.

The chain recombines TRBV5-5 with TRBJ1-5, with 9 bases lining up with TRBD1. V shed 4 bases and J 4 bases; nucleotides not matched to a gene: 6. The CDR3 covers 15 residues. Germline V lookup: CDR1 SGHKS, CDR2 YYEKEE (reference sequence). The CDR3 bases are TGTGCCAGCAGCCAGGGACAGGGAATAAATCAGCCCCAGCATTTT. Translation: CASSQGQGINQPQHF.

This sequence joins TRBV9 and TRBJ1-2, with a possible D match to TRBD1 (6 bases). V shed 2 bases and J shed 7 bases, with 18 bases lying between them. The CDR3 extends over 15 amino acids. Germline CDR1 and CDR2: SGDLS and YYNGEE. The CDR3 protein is CASSVQGQPGGGYTF. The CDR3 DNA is TGTGCCAGCAGCGTCCAAGGACAGCCGGGGGGTGGCTACACCTTC.

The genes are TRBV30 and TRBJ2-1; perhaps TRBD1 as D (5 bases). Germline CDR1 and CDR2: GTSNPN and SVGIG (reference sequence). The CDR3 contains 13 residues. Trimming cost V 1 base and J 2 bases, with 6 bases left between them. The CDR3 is CAWSEGPYNEQFF. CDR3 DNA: TGTGCCTGGAGTGAGGGGCCCTACAATGAGCAGTTCTTC. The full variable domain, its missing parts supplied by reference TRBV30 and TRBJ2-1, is SQTIHQWPATLVQPVGSPLSLECTVEGTSNPNLYWYRQAAGRGLQLLFYSVGIGQISSEVPQNLSASRPQDRQFILSSKKLLLSDSGFYLCAWSEGPYNEQFFGPGTRLTVL.

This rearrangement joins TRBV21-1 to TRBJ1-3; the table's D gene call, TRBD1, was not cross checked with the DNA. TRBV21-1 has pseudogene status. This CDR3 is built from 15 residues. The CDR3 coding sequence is TGTGCCAGCACCACTACAGGGAGCTCTGGAAACACCATATATTTT. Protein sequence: CASTTTGSSGNTIYF.

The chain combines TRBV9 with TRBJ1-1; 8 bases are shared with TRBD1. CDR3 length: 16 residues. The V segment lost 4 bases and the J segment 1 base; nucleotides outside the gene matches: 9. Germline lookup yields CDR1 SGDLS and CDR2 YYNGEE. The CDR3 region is CASSTQGARGNTEAFF. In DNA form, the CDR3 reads TGTGCCAGCAGCACCCAGGGGGCAAGGGGGAACACTGAAGCTTTCTTT.

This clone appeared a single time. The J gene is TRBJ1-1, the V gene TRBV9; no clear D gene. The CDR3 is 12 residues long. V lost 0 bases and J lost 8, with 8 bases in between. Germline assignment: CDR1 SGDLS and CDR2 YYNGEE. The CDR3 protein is CASSVEAGEAFF. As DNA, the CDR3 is TGTGCCAGCAGCGTAGAAGCCGGGGAAGCTTTCTTT.

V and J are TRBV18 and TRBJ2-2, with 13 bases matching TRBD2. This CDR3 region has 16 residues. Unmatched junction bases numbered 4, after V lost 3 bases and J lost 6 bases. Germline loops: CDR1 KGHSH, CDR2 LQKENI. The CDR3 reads CASSPRGLAGPGELFF. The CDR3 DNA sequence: TGTGCCAGCTCACCGAGGGGACTAGCGGGGCCCGGGGAGCTGTTTTTT.

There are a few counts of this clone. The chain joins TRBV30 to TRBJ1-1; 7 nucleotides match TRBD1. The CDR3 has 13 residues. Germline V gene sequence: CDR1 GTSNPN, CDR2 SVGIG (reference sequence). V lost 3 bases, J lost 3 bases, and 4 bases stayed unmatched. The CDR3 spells CAWSNRGYTEAFF. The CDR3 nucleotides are TGTGCCTGGAGCAACAGGGGTTACACTGAAGCTTTCTTT.

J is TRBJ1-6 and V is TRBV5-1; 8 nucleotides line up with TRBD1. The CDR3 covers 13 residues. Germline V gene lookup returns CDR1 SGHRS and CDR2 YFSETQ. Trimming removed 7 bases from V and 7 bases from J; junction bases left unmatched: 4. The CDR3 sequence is CASQGQGNSPLHF. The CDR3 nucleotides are TGCGCCAGCCAAGGACAGGGAAATTCACCCCTCCACTTT.

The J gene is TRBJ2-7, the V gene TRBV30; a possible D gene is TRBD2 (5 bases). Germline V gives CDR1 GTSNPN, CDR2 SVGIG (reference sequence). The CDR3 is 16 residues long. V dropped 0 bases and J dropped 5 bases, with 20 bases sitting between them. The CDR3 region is CAWSVSFARVEHEQYF. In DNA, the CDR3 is TGTGCCTGGAGTGTTTCTTTTGCGAGGGTGGAGCACGAGCAGTACTTC. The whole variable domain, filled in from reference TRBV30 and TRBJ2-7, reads SQTIHQWPATLVQPVGSPLSLECTVEGTSNPNLYWYRQAAGRGLQLLFYSVGIGQISSEVPQNLSASRPQDRQFILSSKKLLLSDSGFYLCAWSVSFARVEHEQYFGPGTRLTVT.

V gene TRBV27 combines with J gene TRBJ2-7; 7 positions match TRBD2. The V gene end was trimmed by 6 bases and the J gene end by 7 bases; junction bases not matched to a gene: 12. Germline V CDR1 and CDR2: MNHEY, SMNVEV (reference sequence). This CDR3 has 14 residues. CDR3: CASRLEAGISEQYF. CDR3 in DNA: TGTGCCAGCAGACTTGAAGCGGGAATCTCAGAGCAGTACTTC.

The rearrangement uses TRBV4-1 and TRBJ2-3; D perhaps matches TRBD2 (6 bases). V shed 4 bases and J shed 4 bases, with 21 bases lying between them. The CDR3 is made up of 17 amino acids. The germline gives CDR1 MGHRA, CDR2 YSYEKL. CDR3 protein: CASSRLTGRGVADTQYF. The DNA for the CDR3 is TGCGCCAGCAGCCGCCTCACGGGGCGGGGAGTGGCAGATACGCAGTATTTT.

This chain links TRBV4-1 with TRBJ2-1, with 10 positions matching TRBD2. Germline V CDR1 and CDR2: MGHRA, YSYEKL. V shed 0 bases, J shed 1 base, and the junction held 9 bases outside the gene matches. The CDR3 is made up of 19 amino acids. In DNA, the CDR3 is TGCGCCAGCAGCCAAGAGACCCGGCTGACTAGCGGGTCCTACAATGAGCAGTTCTTC. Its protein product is CASSQETRLTSGSYNEQFF.

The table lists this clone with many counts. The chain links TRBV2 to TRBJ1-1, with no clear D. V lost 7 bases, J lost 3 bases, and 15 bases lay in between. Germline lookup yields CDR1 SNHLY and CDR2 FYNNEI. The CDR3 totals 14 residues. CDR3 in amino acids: CASTTGVRDTEAFF. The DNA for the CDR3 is TGTGCCAGCACCACGGGAGTTAGGGACACTGAAGCTTTCTTT.

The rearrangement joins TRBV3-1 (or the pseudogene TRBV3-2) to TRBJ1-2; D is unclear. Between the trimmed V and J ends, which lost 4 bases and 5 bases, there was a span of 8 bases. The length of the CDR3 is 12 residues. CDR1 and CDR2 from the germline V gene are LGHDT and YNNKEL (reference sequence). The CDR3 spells CASSPGEYGYTF. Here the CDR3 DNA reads TGTGCCAGCAGCCCCGGGGAGTATGGCTACACCTTC.

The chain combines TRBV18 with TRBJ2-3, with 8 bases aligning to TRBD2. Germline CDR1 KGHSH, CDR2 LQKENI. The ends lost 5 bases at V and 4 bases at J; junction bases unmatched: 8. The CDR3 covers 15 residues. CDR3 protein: CASSLYTGGADTQYF. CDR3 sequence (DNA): TGTGCCAGCTCATTGTACACGGGAGGGGCAGATACGCAGTATTTT.

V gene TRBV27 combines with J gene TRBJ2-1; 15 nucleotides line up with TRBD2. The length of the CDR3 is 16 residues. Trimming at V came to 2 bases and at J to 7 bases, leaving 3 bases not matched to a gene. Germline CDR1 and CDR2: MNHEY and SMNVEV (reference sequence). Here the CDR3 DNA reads TGTGCCAGCAGTTTAGAGGGACTAGCGGGAGGAAATGAGCAGTTCTTC. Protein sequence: CASSLEGLAGGNEQFF.

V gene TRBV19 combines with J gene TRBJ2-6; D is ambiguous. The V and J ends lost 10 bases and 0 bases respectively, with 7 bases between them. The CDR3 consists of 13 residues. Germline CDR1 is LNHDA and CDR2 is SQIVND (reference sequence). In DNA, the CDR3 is TGTGCCACCGCAGGCTCTGGGGCCAACGTCCTGACTTTC. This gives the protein CATAGSGANVLTF.

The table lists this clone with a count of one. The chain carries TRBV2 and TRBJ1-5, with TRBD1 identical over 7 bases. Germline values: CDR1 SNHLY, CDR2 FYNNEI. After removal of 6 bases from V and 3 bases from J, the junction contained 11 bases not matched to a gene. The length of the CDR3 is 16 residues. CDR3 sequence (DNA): TGTGCCAGCAGCGTACAGGGGATTTTAAACAATCAGCCCCAGCATTTT. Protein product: CASSVQGILNNQPQHF.

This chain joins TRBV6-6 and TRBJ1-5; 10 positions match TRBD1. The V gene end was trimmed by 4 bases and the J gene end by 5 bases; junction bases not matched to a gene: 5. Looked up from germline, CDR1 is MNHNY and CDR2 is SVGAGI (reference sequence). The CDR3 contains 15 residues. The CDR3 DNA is TGTGCCAGCAGTTCCGGGACAGGGGCTTATCAGCCCCAGCATTTT. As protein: CASSSGTGAYQPQHF.

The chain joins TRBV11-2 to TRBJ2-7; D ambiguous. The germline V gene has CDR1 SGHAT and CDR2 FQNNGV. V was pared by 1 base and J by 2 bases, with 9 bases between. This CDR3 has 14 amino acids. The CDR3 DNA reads TGTGCCAGCAGCTTAGTTGGCGGAGCCTACGAGCAGTACTTC. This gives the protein CASSLVGGAYEQYF.

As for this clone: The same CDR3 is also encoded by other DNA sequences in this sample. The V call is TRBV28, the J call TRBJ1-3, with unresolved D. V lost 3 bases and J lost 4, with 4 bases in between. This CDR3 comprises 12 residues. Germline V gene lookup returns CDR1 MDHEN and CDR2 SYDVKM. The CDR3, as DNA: TGTGCCAGCAGTTTTAGAGGAAACACCATATATTTT. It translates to CASSFRGNTIYF. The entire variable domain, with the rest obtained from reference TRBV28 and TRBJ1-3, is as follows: DVKVTQSSRYLVKRTGEKVFLECVQDMDHENMFWYRQDPGLGLRLIYFSYDVKMKEKGDIPEGYSVSREKKERFSLILESASTNQTSMYLCASSFRGNTIYFGEGSWLTVV.

The CDR3 here is CASRRQGLLDTIYF. CDR3 nucleotides: TGTGCCAGCAGACGACAGGGTCTATTAGACACCATATATTTT. The chain employs TRBV11-3 and TRBJ1-3; 7 positions match TRBD1. CDR1 SGHNT and CDR2 YENEEA come from the germline V gene. The CDR3 has 14 amino acids. The V gene end was trimmed by 6 bases and the J gene end by 8 bases; junction bases not matched to a gene: 10.

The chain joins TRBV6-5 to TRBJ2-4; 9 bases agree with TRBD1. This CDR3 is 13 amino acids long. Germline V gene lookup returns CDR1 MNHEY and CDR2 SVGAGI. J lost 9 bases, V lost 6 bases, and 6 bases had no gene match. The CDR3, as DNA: TGTGCCAGCAGCCCGGGACAGGGAAGCATTCAGTACTTC. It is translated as CASSPGQGSIQYF.

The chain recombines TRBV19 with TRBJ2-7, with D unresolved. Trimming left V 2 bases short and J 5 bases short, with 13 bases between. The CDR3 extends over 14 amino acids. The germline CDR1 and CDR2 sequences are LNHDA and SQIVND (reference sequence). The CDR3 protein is CASSIIAAPHEQYF. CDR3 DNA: TGTGCCAGTAGTATAATAGCAGCTCCCCACGAGCAGTACTTC.

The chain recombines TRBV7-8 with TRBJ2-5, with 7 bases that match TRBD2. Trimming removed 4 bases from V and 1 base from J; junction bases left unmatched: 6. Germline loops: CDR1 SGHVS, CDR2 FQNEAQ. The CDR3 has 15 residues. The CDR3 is CASSSESGAQETQYF. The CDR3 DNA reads TGTGCCAGCAGCTCCGAGAGCGGGGCCCAAGAGACCCAGTACTTC.

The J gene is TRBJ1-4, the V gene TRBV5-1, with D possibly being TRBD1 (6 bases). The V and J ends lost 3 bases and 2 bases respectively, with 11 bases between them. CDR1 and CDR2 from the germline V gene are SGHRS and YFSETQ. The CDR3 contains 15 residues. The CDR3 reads CASSSGVVTNEKLFF. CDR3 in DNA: TGCGCCAGCAGCTCAGGGGTTGTGACTAATGAAAAACTGTTTTTT.

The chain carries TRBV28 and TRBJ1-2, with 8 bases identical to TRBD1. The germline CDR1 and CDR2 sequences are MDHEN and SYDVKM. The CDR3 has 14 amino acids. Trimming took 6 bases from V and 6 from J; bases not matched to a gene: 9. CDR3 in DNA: TGTGCCAGCAGGGCCCCGGGACAGGTTCATGGCTACACCTTC. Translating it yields CASRAPGQVHGYTF.

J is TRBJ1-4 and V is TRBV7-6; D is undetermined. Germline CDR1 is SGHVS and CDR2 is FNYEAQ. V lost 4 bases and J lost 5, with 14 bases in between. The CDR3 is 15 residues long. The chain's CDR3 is CASSSSSVSNEKLFF. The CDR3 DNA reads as TGTGCCAGCAGCTCGAGTTCGGTATCCAATGAAAAACTGTTTTTT.